Listed below are T cell receptor beta chains from one sample, sequenced in a study of blood T cells in healthy people across ages. TCRdb re-analysed the 5' RACE reads in MiXCR, keeping a single row per CDR3 protein. This table holds some 930,000 distinct CDR3 sequences, around 29% found once. This same sample was also taken into another study, of T cells of mothers and their children.

Sequencing was carried out using blood. These receptors all come from a woman between 35 and 50 years old in good health. Each CDR3 is given with its conserved first and last residue. The order of the fields is CDR3 protein, CDR3 DNA, V gene, D gene, clone size, J gene. A D gene is named only where the DNA matches it firmly. For some rows the clone size is stated as once, few or many, or as a class when expanded; others skip it.

CDR3 protein: CATSDLGSGANVLTF; CDR3 DNA: TGTGCCACCAGTGATTTGGGCTCTGGGGCCAACGTCCTGACTTTC; V gene: TRBV24-1; D gene: .; clone size: .; J gene: TRBJ2-6
CDR3 protein: CASITRNSYGYTF; CDR3 DNA: TGTGCCAGCATAACACGGAATTCGTATGGCTACACCTTC; V gene: TRBV5-6; D gene: .; clone size: .; J gene: TRBJ1-2
CDR3 protein: CATTDQLGEQYF; CDR3 DNA: TGTGCCACCACAGACCAACTAGGCGAGCAGTACTTC; V gene: TRBV24-1; D gene: .; clone size: .; J gene: TRBJ2-7
CDR3 protein: CASSLRRSQFF; CDR3 DNA: TGTGCCAGCAGTTTGCGTAGGTCCCAGTTCTTC; V gene: TRBV28; D gene: .; clone size: .; J gene: TRBJ2-1
CDR3 protein: CSARNVNSAYEQYF; CDR3 DNA: TGCAGTGCTAGAAATGTTAACAGCGCCTACGAGCAGTACTTC; V gene: TRBV20-1; D gene: .; clone size: .; J gene: TRBJ2-7
CDR3 protein: CASSRQGTSNDKLFF; CDR3 DNA: TGTGCCAGCAGTCGACAGGGAACATCTAATGACAAACTGTTTTTT; V gene: TRBV6-5; D gene: TRBD1; clone size: .; J gene: TRBJ1-4
CDR3 protein: CASSVEVTGVEQYF; CDR3 DNA: TGTGCCAGCAGCGTAGAAGTGACAGGGGTCGAGCAGTACTTC; V gene: TRBV9; D gene: TRBD1; clone size: .; J gene: TRBJ2-7
CDR3 protein: CASSFQRGRTRYEQYF; CDR3 DNA: TGTGCCAGCAGCTTTCAAAGGGGGAGGACCCGCTACGAGCAGTACTTC; V gene: TRBV7-8; D gene: .; clone size: few; J gene: TRBJ2-7
CDR3 protein: CASAYVGGSTDTQYF; CDR3 DNA: TGTGCCAGCGCTTACGTCGGGGGGAGCACAGATACGCAGTATTTT; V gene: TRBV6-4; D gene: TRBD2; clone size: .; J gene: TRBJ2-3
CDR3 protein: CASSPPGQGMNTEAFF; CDR3 DNA: TGTGCCAGCTCCCCACCGGGACAGGGGATGAACACTGAAGCTTTCTTT; V gene: TRBV18; D gene: TRBD1; clone size: .; J gene: TRBJ1-1
CDR3 protein: CASSLEWWQKNTEAFF; CDR3 DNA: TGTGCCAGCAGCTTAGAGTGGTGGCAAAAGAACACTGAAGCTTTCTTT; V gene: TRBV11-2; D gene: .; clone size: many; J gene: TRBJ1-1
CDR3 protein: CASSSPLRDQPQHF; CDR3 DNA: TGTGCCAGCAGTTCCCCCTTGCGGGATCAGCCCCAGCATTTT; V gene: TRBV27; D gene: .; clone size: few; J gene: TRBJ1-5
CDR3 protein: CASSLGGGQPTYF; CDR3 DNA: TGCGCCAGCAGCTTGGGGGGAGGACAGCCGACGTACTTC; V gene: TRBV5-1; D gene: .; clone size: many; J gene: TRBJ2-7
CDR3 protein: CASSLVGTYEQYF; CDR3 DNA: TGTGCCAGCAGTTTGGTGGGGACGTACGAGCAGTACTTC; V gene: TRBV5-5; D gene: .; clone size: many; J gene: TRBJ2-7
CDR3 protein: CASSGGGPYKQYF; CDR3 DNA: TGCGCCAGCAGCGGCGGGGGACCCTACAAGCAGTACTTC; V gene: TRBV5-1; D gene: TRBD2; clone size: .; J gene: TRBJ2-7
CDR3 protein: CAWSEGDSSIQYF; CDR3 DNA: TGTGCCTGGAGTGAGGGGGACAGTAGCATTCAGTACTTC; V gene: TRBV30; D gene: TRBD1; clone size: few; J gene: TRBJ2-4
CDR3 protein: CASSLGGTSGDYEQYF; CDR3 DNA: TGCGCCAGCAGCTTGGGCGGGACTAGCGGGGACTACGAGCAGTACTTC; V gene: TRBV5-1; D gene: TRBD2; clone size: few; J gene: TRBJ2-7
CDR3 protein: CATSDLTSGHGADTQYF; CDR3 DNA: TGTGCCACCAGTGATTTGACTTCGGGACATGGGGCAGATACGCAGTATTTT; V gene: TRBV24-1; D gene: .; clone size: few; J gene: TRBJ2-3
CDR3 protein: CASTSGGSSYEQYF; CDR3 DNA: TGTGCCAGCACCTCTGGGGGGTCCTCCTACGAGCAGTACTTC; V gene: TRBV28; D gene: .; clone size: .; J gene: TRBJ2-7
CDR3 protein: CASSTGTLYEQYF; CDR3 DNA: TGTGCCAGCAGTACCGGGACACTCTACGAGCAGTACTTC; V gene: TRBV27; D gene: .; clone size: many; J gene: TRBJ2-7
CDR3 protein: CASTKGGNAEAFF; CDR3 DNA: TGTGCCAGCACCAAGGGGGGGAACGCTGAAGCTTTCTTT; V gene: TRBV6-5; D gene: .; clone size: .; J gene: TRBJ1-1
CDR3 protein: CASSSPGSEETQYF; CDR3 DNA: TGCGCCAGCAGCTCCCCGGGGTCGGAAGAGACCCAGTACTTC; V gene: TRBV5-1; D gene: .; clone size: few; J gene: TRBJ2-5
CDR3 protein: CASSFVGGSYEQYF; CDR3 DNA: TGCGCCAGCAGCTTCGTCGGGGGCTCCTACGAGCAGTACTTC; V gene: TRBV5-1; D gene: .; clone size: many; J gene: TRBJ2-7
CDR3 protein: CATSRARGEDGYTF; CDR3 DNA: TGTGCCACCAGCAGAGCCCGGGGGGAAGATGGCTACACCTTC; V gene: TRBV15; D gene: .; clone size: .; J gene: TRBJ1-2
CDR3 protein: CASRLDSPYTGELFF; CDR3 DNA: TGCGCCAGCCGGTTGGACAGTCCCTACACCGGGGAGCTGTTTTTT; V gene: TRBV5-1; D gene: .; clone size: .; J gene: TRBJ2-2
CDR3 protein: CASSPRTIPFSYNEQFF; CDR3 DNA: TGTGCCAGCAGCCCGCGGACTATCCCCTTTTCCTACAATGAGCAGTTCTTC; V gene: TRBV7-9; D gene: .; clone size: few; J gene: TRBJ2-1
CDR3 protein: CSVELGAENYGYTF; CDR3 DNA: TGCAGCGTTGAATTGGGGGCGGAAAACTATGGCTACACCTTC; V gene: TRBV29-1; D gene: .; clone size: .; J gene: TRBJ1-2
CDR3 protein: CASSIPDSLNTEAFF; CDR3 DNA: TGTGCCAGCAGTATTCCCGACAGCCTGAACACTGAAGCTTTCTTT; V gene: TRBV28; D gene: .; clone size: .; J gene: TRBJ1-1
CDR3 protein: CASSPRDRVEAFF; CDR3 DNA: TGTGCCAGCAGCCCGCGGGACAGGGTTGAAGCTTTCTTT; V gene: TRBV13; D gene: TRBD1; clone size: .; J gene: TRBJ1-1
CDR3 protein: CASSPQGDLYEQYF; CDR3 DNA: TGTGCCAGCAGCCCCCAGGGGGATCTCTACGAGCAGTACTTC; V gene: TRBV5-6; D gene: TRBD1; clone size: few; J gene: TRBJ2-7
CDR3 protein: CSAVDDYEQYF; CDR3 DNA: TGCAGTGCTGTGGATGACTACGAGCAGTACTTC; V gene: TRBV20-1; D gene: .; clone size: .; J gene: TRBJ2-7
CDR3 protein: CSASTGPMNTEAFF; CDR3 DNA: TGCAGTGCTAGTACCGGACCAATGAACACTGAAGCTTTCTTT; V gene: TRBV20-1; D gene: .; clone size: few; J gene: TRBJ1-1
CDR3 protein: CATSDLKAVAGGRETQYF; CDR3 DNA: TGTGCCACCAGTGATTTAAAAGCCGTAGCGGGGGGCCGGGAGACCCAGTACTTC; V gene: TRBV24-1; D gene: TRBD2; clone size: few; J gene: TRBJ2-5
CDR3 protein: CSAPPPGGGNEQFF; CDR3 DNA: TGCAGTGCCCCTCCCCCGGGGGGCGGGAATGAGCAGTTCTTC; V gene: TRBV20-1; D gene: .; clone size: .; J gene: TRBJ2-1
CDR3 protein: CASRTSGGVTDTQYF; CDR3 DNA: TGTGCCAGCAGGACTAGCGGGGGGGTCACAGATACGCAGTATTTT; V gene: TRBV7-2; D gene: TRBD2; clone size: few; J gene: TRBJ2-3
CDR3 protein: CSVYRRNTEAFF; CDR3 DNA: TGCAGCGTTTACAGGCGGAACACTGAAGCTTTCTTT; V gene: TRBV29-1; D gene: .; clone size: .; J gene: TRBJ1-1
CDR3 protein: CASSPPRWGPEGYGYTF; CDR3 DNA: TGTGCCAGCAGCCCGCCGAGGTGGGGGCCTGAAGGCTATGGCTACACCTTC; V gene: TRBV5-6; D gene: .; clone size: few; J gene: TRBJ1-2
CDR3 protein: CSATRDWRASSTDTQYF; CDR3 DNA: TGCAGTGCTACCCGGGATTGGAGGGCATCTAGCACAGATACGCAGTATTTT; V gene: TRBV20-1; D gene: .; clone size: few; J gene: TRBJ2-3
CDR3 protein: CASTTTRRRGTGELFF; CDR3 DNA: TGTGCCAGCACTACAACGAGACGCCGTGGGACCGGGGAGCTGTTTTTT; V gene: TRBV6-5; D gene: .; clone size: many; J gene: TRBJ2-2
CDR3 protein: CASSLQGTSTEAFF; CDR3 DNA: TGCGCCAGCAGCTTGCAGGGTACGAGCACTGAAGCTTTCTTT; V gene: TRBV5-1; D gene: .; clone size: few; J gene: TRBJ1-1
CDR3 protein: CASSTSNRNTEAFF; CDR3 DNA: TGTGCCAGCAGTACAAGTAATAGGAACACTGAAGCTTTCTTT; V gene: TRBV12-3/TRBV12-4; D gene: .; clone size: .; J gene: TRBJ1-1
CDR3 protein: CASSPGTGMGMNTEAFF; CDR3 DNA: TGCGCCAGCAGCCCGGGGACAGGAATGGGCATGAACACTGAAGCTTTCTTT; V gene: TRBV5-1; D gene: TRBD1; clone size: .; J gene: TRBJ1-1
CDR3 protein: CASRLDRGLVYGYTF; CDR3 DNA: TGTGCCAGCAGACTTGACAGGGGTTTAGTCTATGGCTACACCTTC; V gene: TRBV2; D gene: TRBD1; clone size: few; J gene: TRBJ1-2
CDR3 protein: CAISESIGGNEQFF; CDR3 DNA: TGTGCCATCAGTGAGAGTATAGGAGGCAATGAGCAGTTCTTC; V gene: TRBV10-3; D gene: .; clone size: few; J gene: TRBJ2-1
CDR3 protein: CASSLEGHNKNIQYF; CDR3 DNA: TGCGCCAGCAGCTTGGAGGGACATAACAAAAACATTCAGTACTTC; V gene: TRBV5-1; D gene: .; clone size: .; J gene: TRBJ2-4
CDR3 protein: CSARDGAYGYTF; CDR3 DNA: TGCAGTGCGAGAGACGGGGCCTATGGCTACACCTTC; V gene: TRBV20-1; D gene: .; clone size: .; J gene: TRBJ1-2
CDR3 protein: CASSELAGPTEAFF; CDR3 DNA: TGTGCCAGCAGTGAATTAGCGGGGCCCACTGAAGCTTTCTTT; V gene: TRBV6-1; D gene: .; clone size: once; J gene: TRBJ1-1
CDR3 protein: CASTLLGPSNAYGYTF; CDR3 DNA: TGCGCCAGCACTCTTTTGGGTCCCTCCAACGCTTATGGCTACACCTTC; V gene: TRBV5-1; D gene: .; clone size: many; J gene: TRBJ1-2
CDR3 protein: CAGTLEGFGGGSPLHF; CDR3 DNA: TGTGCCGGCACCTTGGAAGGGTTCGGGGGAGGTTCACCCCTCCACTTT; V gene: TRBV7-2; D gene: .; clone size: .; J gene: TRBJ1-6
CDR3 protein: CASSVAGDFYEQYF; CDR3 DNA: TGCGCCAGCTCGGTGGCAGGGGACTTCTACGAGCAGTACTTC; V gene: TRBV5-1; D gene: .; clone size: many; J gene: TRBJ2-7
CDR3 protein: CASSPGIRSAEAFF; CDR3 DNA: TGTGCCAGCAGCCCAGGGATTAGGAGCGCAGAAGCTTTCTTT; V gene: TRBV7-3; D gene: .; clone size: few; J gene: TRBJ1-1
CDR3 protein: CASSSNTQGANYGHTF; CDR3 DNA: TGTGCCAGCAGCTCAAATACGCAGGGGGCCAACTATGGCCACACCTTC; V gene: TRBV7-9; D gene: TRBD1; clone size: .; J gene: TRBJ1-2
CDR3 protein: CASSLVRRSYNEQFF; CDR3 DNA: TGTGCCAGCAGCTTAGTTCGGCGCTCCTACAATGAGCAGTTCTTC; V gene: TRBV7-9; D gene: .; clone size: few; J gene: TRBJ2-1
CDR3 protein: CSAANRRSADTQYF; CDR3 DNA: TGCAGTGCTGCAAATAGGAGAAGCGCAGATACGCAGTATTTT; V gene: TRBV20-1; D gene: .; clone size: .; J gene: TRBJ2-3